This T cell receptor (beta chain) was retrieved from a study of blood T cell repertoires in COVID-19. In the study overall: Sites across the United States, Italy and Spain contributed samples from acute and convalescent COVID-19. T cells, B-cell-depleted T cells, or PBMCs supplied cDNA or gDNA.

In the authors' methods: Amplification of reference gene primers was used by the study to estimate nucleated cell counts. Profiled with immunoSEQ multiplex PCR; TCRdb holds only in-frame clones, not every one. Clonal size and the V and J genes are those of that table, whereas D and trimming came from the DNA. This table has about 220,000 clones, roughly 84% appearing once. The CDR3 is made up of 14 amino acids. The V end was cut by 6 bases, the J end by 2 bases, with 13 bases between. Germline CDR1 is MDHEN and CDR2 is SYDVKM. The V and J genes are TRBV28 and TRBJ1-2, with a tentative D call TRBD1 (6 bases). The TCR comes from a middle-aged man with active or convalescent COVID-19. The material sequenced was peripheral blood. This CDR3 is CASRETGTNYGYTF. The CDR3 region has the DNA TGTGCCAGCAGAGAGACAGGAACCAACTATGGCTACACCTTC.